This T cell receptor beta chain emerged from a study of ipilimumab plus nivolumab after autologous stem cell transplantation. About the study: Both relapsed and primary refractory DLBCL were included.

Produced via immunoSEQ multiplex PCR; TCRdb's table is partial and in-frame only. The sample holds approximately 84,000 clones, 83% seen once. Germline trimming cut 1 base from V and 5 bases from J; bases unmatched to any gene: 12. CDR3 length equals 18 residues. Germline values: CDR1 SGHTA, CDR2 FQGNSA. The sample in question was PBMCs, obtained in a trial of ipilimumab plus nivolumab as post-transplant consolidation. This clonotype originated in a male donor with diffuse large B-cell lymphoma. V is TRBV7-2 and J is TRBJ2-5, with 11 bases aligning to TRBD2. The CDR3 DNA follows: TGTGCCAGCAGCTTAGGGGACTCTAGCGGGGGGAATCGGGAGACCCAGTACTTC. Encoded protein: CASSLGDSSGGNRETQYF.